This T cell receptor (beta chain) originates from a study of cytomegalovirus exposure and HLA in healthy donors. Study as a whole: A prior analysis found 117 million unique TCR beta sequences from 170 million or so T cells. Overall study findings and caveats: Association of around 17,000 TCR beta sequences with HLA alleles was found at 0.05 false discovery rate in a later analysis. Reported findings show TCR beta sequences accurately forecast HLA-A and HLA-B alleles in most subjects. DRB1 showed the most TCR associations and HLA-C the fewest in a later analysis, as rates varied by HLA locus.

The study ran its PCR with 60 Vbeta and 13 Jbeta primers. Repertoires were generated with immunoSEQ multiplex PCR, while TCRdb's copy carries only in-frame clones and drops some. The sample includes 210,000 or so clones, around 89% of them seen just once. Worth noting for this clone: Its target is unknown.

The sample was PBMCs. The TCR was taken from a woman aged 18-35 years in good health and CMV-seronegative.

The CDR3 sequence: CASSLEVSDDTQYF. In DNA form, the CDR3 reads TGTGCCAGCAGCTTAGAGGTTAGCGACGATACGCAGTATTTT. The chain uses TRBV7-6 and TRBJ2-3, with a tentative D call TRBD2 (5 bases). Germline V gene lookup returns CDR1 SGHVS and CDR2 FNYEAQ. V gave up 1 base and J gave up 6 bases, with 11 bases separating them. CDR3 length equals 14 residues.